A single sample is the source of the 24 T cell receptor beta chains below, sequenced in a study of early T cells in non-severe SARS-CoV-2 infection. MiXCR was run by TCRdb on the 5' RACE reads, yielding one entry per CDR3 protein. The sample includes 85,000 to 120,000 distinct CDR3 sequences, around 13% of them seen just once. Specimen: whole blood. The source is an adult who was a healthcare worker with PCR-confirmed SARS-CoV-2 infection or an uninfected control (not recorded which).

This clonotype has just a few counts. V gene TRBV3-1 combines with J gene TRBJ1-1, with D perhaps matching TRBD1 (5 bases). Germline loops: CDR1 LGHDT, CDR2 YNNKEL (reference sequence). This CDR3 spans 13 amino acids. V lost 5 bases, J lost 0 bases, and 7 bases lay in between. CDR3 sequence (DNA): TGTGCCAGCAGCGACAGATTGAACACTGAAGCTTTCTTT. This encodes CASSDRLNTEAFF.

The chain couples TRBV20-1 to TRBJ1-1; D is ambiguous. V was cut by 5 bases and J by 6 bases, with 10 bases left in between. There are 11 residues in the CDR3. The germline V gene has CDR1 DFQATT and CDR2 SNEGSKA (reference sequence). CDR3 DNA: TGCAGTGCTTTCCCTGTTGCTGAAGCTTTCTTT. As protein: CSAFPVAEAFF.

This clonotype was recorded at least ten times. V usage is TRBV28 and J usage is TRBJ1-2; no firm D call. V was trimmed by 5 bases and J by 5 bases, leaving 15 bases between them. The CDR3 contains 14 residues. Germline CDR1 MDHEN, CDR2 SYDVKM. CDR3 sequence reads: CASSPVTGFYGYTF. The CDR3 DNA sequence: TGTGCCAGCAGTCCTGTTACGGGCTTTTATGGCTACACCTTC.

Many counts were recorded for this clonotype. The CDR3 spells CASSPYRDQPQHF. CDR3 in DNA: TGTGCCAGCAGCCCGTACAGGGACCAGCCCCAGCATTTT. The chain employs TRBV7-2 and TRBJ1-5, with D perhaps TRBD1 (6 bases). CDR3 length: 13 amino acids. With 5 bases removed from V and 7 bases from J, the gap between germline ends came to 12 bases. Germline assignment: CDR1 SGHTA and CDR2 FQGNSA.

The chain joins TRBV2 to TRBJ2-2; no definite D call. The CDR3 is 15 amino acids. The V end lost 2 bases, the J end lost 1 base, and 8 bases lay between the germline ends. Per the germline V gene, CDR1 is SNHLY and CDR2 is FYNNEI. DNA for the CDR3: TGTGCCAGCAGTGAAAATATCGGGAACACCGGGGAGCTGTTTTTT. It is translated as CASSENIGNTGELFF.

The sample holds many counts of this clonotype. The V call is TRBV6-2 or TRBV6-3, the J call TRBJ2-2; TRBD1 agrees at 8 bases. Germline V gives CDR1 MNHEY, CDR2 SVGEGT. The CDR3 covers 15 residues. Trimming at V came to 4 bases and at J to 7 bases, leaving 8 bases not matched to a gene. DNA for the CDR3: TGTGCCAGCAGTTCCCCCGGGACAGGAGTCGGGGAGCTGTTTTTT. It codes for CASSSPGTGVGELFF.

This clonotype was counted only a few times. The chain combines TRBV27 with TRBJ2-3; the match to TRBD2 covers 12 bases. The CDR3 loop spans 16 amino acids. Germline V lookup: CDR1 MNHEY, CDR2 SMNVEV (reference sequence). J was trimmed by 5 bases and V by 6 bases; bases with no gene match: 9. The CDR3 loop reads CASSPLLLAGGDTQYF. In DNA form, the CDR3 reads TGTGCCAGCAGCCCGCTCTTACTAGCGGGAGGAGATACGCAGTATTTT.

The sample holds a few counts of this clonotype. The V and J genes are TRBV7-8 and TRBJ2-2, with D possibly TRBD2 on 6 matching bases. V was cut by 7 bases and J by 6 bases, with 15 bases left in between. Germline values: CDR1 SGHVS, CDR2 FQNEAQ. The CDR3 is 14 residues long. CDR3 sequence: CASKEIGGPGELFF. The CDR3 nucleotides read TGTGCCAGCAAGGAGATCGGGGGACCCGGGGAGCTGTTTTTT.

Only a few counts were recorded for this clonotype. The chain employs TRBV2 and TRBJ1-5, with D unclear. Trimming took off 8 bases at V and 4 bases at J, with 15 bases between the two ends. This CDR3 comprises 14 residues. Germline V gene sequence: CDR1 SNHLY, CDR2 FYNNEI. DNA of the CDR3: TGTGCCAGCGTCTTTGAGGGCCGAAATCAGCCCCAGCATTTT. Protein product: CASVFEGRNQPQHF.

V is TRBV20-1 and J is TRBJ2-5; 7 bases are shared with TRBD2. Trimming took 0 bases from V and 1 from J; bases not matched to a gene: 5. The CDR3 consists of 15 residues. Germline lookup yields CDR1 DFQATT and CDR2 SNEGSKA (reference sequence). The CDR3 nucleotides read TGCAGTGCTAGAGATCTGACTAGCAGCCAAGAGACCCAGTACTTC. It codes for CSARDLTSSQETQYF.

The J gene is TRBJ2-3, the V gene TRBV28; tentatively, D is TRBD1 or TRBD2 (5 bases each). Germline V gives CDR1 MDHEN, CDR2 SYDVKM. This CDR3 contains 14 residues. Trimming stripped 3 bases from V and 7 bases from J, with 14 bases between. This chain's CDR3 is CASSLRGALHTQYF. DNA of the CDR3: TGTGCCAGCAGTTTGCGAGGGGCTCTACATACGCAGTATTTT. The complete variable domain, with remaining parts taken from reference TRBV28 and TRBJ2-3, reads DVKVTQSSRYLVKRTGEKVFLECVQDMDHENMFWYRQDPGLGLRLIYFSYDVKMKEKGDIPEGYSVSREKKERFSLILESASTNQTSMYLCASSLRGALHTQYFGPGTRLTVL.

This clonotype was detected only a few times. The DNA of the CDR3 is TGCAGTGCAAGGGGGGGTCCCGTCCCCTACGAGCAGTACTTC. Amino acids: CSARGGPVPYEQYF. This chain uses TRBV20-1 with TRBJ2-7; possibly TRBD2 for D (7 bases). CDR1 DFQATT and CDR2 SNEGSKA come from the germline V gene (reference sequence). The CDR3 runs to 14 residues. V was cut by 6 bases and J by 2 bases, with 17 bases left in between.

V is TRBV6-1 and J is TRBJ2-5, with D perhaps TRBD1 or TRBD2 (5 bases each). The CDR3 length is 14 residues. V lost 7 bases and J lost 1, with 13 bases in between. CDR1 and CDR2 (germline): MNHNS, SASEGT. The chain's CDR3 is CASTPGTTQETQYF. CDR3 DNA: TGTGCCAGCACTCCCGGGACGACCCAAGAGACCCAGTACTTC.

The genes are TRBV21-1 and TRBJ2-1; the tabulated D call, TRBD1, remains unverified against the DNA. TRBV21-1 is reported as a pseudogene. The CDR3 is 16 amino acids. This chain's CDR3 is CASSKGTGTGIGEQFF. In DNA, the CDR3 is TGTGCCAGCAGCAAAGGCACCGGGACAGGGATAGGTGAGCAGTTCTTC.

Ten or more counts support this clonotype. This chain joins TRBV19 and TRBJ2-2; D could derive from TRBD1 or TRBD2 (5 bases each). V shed 5 bases and J shed 6 bases, with 10 bases lying between them. The CDR3 has 13 residues. Germline V gene lookup returns CDR1 LNHDA and CDR2 SQIVND (reference sequence). CDR3 in amino acids: CASSARDAGELFF. CDR3 sequence (DNA): TGTGCCAGTAGTGCCAGGGACGCCGGGGAGCTGTTTTTT.

Only a few counts were recorded for this clonotype. This CDR3 is CSVRFKREKSYNEQFF. The CDR3, as DNA: TGCAGCGTTAGGTTTAAGAGGGAGAAATCCTACAATGAGCAGTTCTTC. V usage is TRBV29-1 and J usage is TRBJ2-1; maybe TRBD2 (5 bases). From germline, CDR1 is SQVTM and CDR2 ANQGSEA. V lost 5 bases and J 1 base, leaving 18 bases between the germline ends. The CDR3 has 16 residues.

This clonotype appeared a few times. The chain combines TRBV7-9 with TRBJ1-2; D remains unclear. V lost 6 bases, J lost 7 bases, and 15 bases lay in between. This CDR3 spans 13 amino acids. CDR1 and CDR2 from the germline V gene are SEHNR and FQNEAQ (reference sequence). The chain's CDR3 is CASSPAPTPGYTF. For the CDR3, the DNA is TGTGCCAGCAGTCCTGCCCCAACGCCTGGCTACACCTTC.

The sample holds many counts of this clonotype. The V and J genes are TRBV18 and TRBJ1-3, with D hard to call. This CDR3 has 14 amino acids. Trimming pared 3 bases from V and 1 base from J, leaving 7 bases between. Germline assignment: CDR1 KGHSH and CDR2 LQKENI. CDR3 loop: CASSPGSSGNTIYF. The DNA for the CDR3 is TGTGCCAGCTCACCCGGGAGTTCTGGAAACACCATATATTTT.

This clonotype showed up just a few times. The chain links TRBV28 to TRBJ1-4; maybe TRBD1 (6 bases). Germline CDR1 is MDHEN and CDR2 is SYDVKM. The CDR3 sequence is 16 residues long. Trimming took off 5 bases at V and 4 bases at J, with 17 bases between the two ends. CDR3 nucleotides: TGTGCCAGCAGTCCATTCTTTACAGGGAATAATGAAAAACTGTTTTTT. Translation gives CASSPFFTGNNEKLFF.

This clonotype was counted a few times. The DNA for the CDR3 is TGTGCCAGCAGCCAATCCAGTGGGGAGCTGTTTTTT. Encoded protein: CASSQSSGELFF. V gene TRBV4-2 combines with J gene TRBJ2-2; D not resolved. CDR1 LGHNA and CDR2 YNFKEQ come from the germline V gene. The CDR3 length is 12 residues. The V end was cut by 2 bases, the J end by 8 bases, with 6 bases between.

This clonotype was seen a few times. The J gene is TRBJ2-1, the V gene TRBV7-2; 8 positions agree with TRBD2. Germline V gives CDR1 SGHTA, CDR2 FQGNSA. The CDR3 runs to 13 residues. The V segment lost 5 bases and the J segment 9 bases; nucleotides outside the gene matches: 6. Here the CDR3 reads CASSPERESEQFF. The CDR3 bases are TGTGCCAGCAGCCCAGAGCGGGAGAGTGAGCAGTTCTTC.

This clonotype has more than one count but fewer than ten. The chain recombines TRBV12-3 or TRBV12-4 with TRBJ1-5, with D unresolved. The CDR3 covers 12 residues. The ends were cut back, 3 bases at V and 7 bases at J, with 7 bases in the middle. The CDR3 loop reads CASSFIPQPQHF. CDR3 DNA: TGTGCCAGCAGTTTCATCCCCCAGCCCCAGCATTTT.

This clonotype appeared a few times. This chain connects TRBV6-1 to TRBJ1-6; no clear D gene. The germline V gene has CDR1 MNHNS and CDR2 SASEGT. V lost 0 bases and J 8 bases, leaving 5 bases between the germline ends. The CDR3 extends over 13 amino acids. As DNA, the CDR3 is TGTGCCAGCAGTGAAGCTCGGGATTCACCCCTCCACTTT. This codes for CASSEARDSPLHF.

This clonotype turned up a few times. The chain joins TRBV6-4 to TRBJ2-7; 7 bases are shared with TRBD1. This CDR3 has 14 amino acids. Germline CDR1 and CDR2: MRHNA and SNTAGT. The V segment lost 2 bases and the J segment 7 bases; nucleotides outside the gene matches: 8. CDR3 protein: CASSDGQGECEQYF. The CDR3 DNA sequence: TGTGCCAGCAGTGACGGGCAGGGGGAATGTGAGCAGTACTTC.